A selection of T cell receptor beta chains follows, all from one sample in a study of PD-L1 blockade in urothelial cancer. The repertoire was sequenced with immunoSEQ multiplex PCR; TCRdb's copy has only in-frame clones and lacks some. Of about 57,000 clones in the sample, 70% to 90% are singletons; the top ten hold less than 3.5%. Sequencing was performed on PBMCs, taken around atezolizumab (anti-PD-L1) treatment. These receptors were collected from a man between 45 and 60 years old with urothelial cancer. Each CDR3 is given without its conserved first and last residue. Fields, in order: V gene, CDR3 length, CDR3 protein.

v_call: TRBV28
cdr3_length: 12
cdr3_aa: ASSLESGTRKQY

v_call: TRBV7-6
cdr3_length: 15
cdr3_aa: ASSAGPGLQPSNEQF

v_call: TRBV18
cdr3_length: 12
cdr3_aa: ASSEGQGTYEQY

v_call: TRBV4-1
cdr3_length: 16
cdr3_aa: ASSPPQLRGSSYNEQF

v_call: TRBV5-1
cdr3_length: 12
cdr3_aa: ASSLRATNEKLF

v_call: TRBV2
cdr3_length: 14
cdr3_aa: ASRREFLRAGQPQH

v_call: TRBV18
cdr3_length: 14
cdr3_aa: ASSPLSASSGNTIY

v_call: TRBV6-1
cdr3_length: 10
cdr3_aa: ASRLDTNIQY

v_call: TRBV21-1
cdr3_length: 12
cdr3_aa: ASSPSRGNDEQY

v_call: TRBV5-1
cdr3_length: 13
cdr3_aa: ASSLASANSDTQY

v_call: TRBV18
cdr3_length: 14
cdr3_aa: ASSPSDAGVGETQY

v_call: TRBV11-1
cdr3_length: 14
cdr3_aa: ASSLGQGQNTGELF

v_call: TRBV19
cdr3_length: 11
cdr3_aa: ASRRGTRETQY

v_call: TRBV6-4
cdr3_length: 14
cdr3_aa: ASSEAIGTGGYEQY

v_call: TRBV28
cdr3_length: 12
cdr3_aa: ASGTGATNYGYT

v_call: TRBV18
cdr3_length: 12
cdr3_aa: ASSPPTAIYEQY

v_call: TRBV27
cdr3_length: 14
cdr3_aa: ASSPPRGGRVYEQY

v_call: TRBV5-1
cdr3_length: 18
cdr3_aa: ASSRGAGTSGRNPYNEQF

v_call: TRBV4-1
cdr3_length: 14
cdr3_aa: ASSNRDRGGNTEAF

v_call: TRBV6-1
cdr3_length: 11
cdr3_aa: ASRQQGIGGYT

v_call: TRBV6-5
cdr3_length: 13
cdr3_aa: ASSRTGGKKETQY

v_call: TRBV5-1
cdr3_length: 13
cdr3_aa: ASSSAGGSYNEQF

v_call: TRBV11-3
cdr3_length: 14
cdr3_aa: ASSFTHRGGNNEQF

v_call: TRBV27
cdr3_length: 13
cdr3_aa: ASSLSPGGPHEQY

v_call: TRBV7-8
cdr3_length: 15
cdr3_aa: ASSKNGPQGPNYGYT

v_call: TRBV19
cdr3_length: 13
cdr3_aa: ASKPRTGGRYEQY

v_call: TRBV11-1
cdr3_length: 12
cdr3_aa: ASSTQGWETEAF

v_call: TRBV19
cdr3_length: 14
cdr3_aa: ASTSIRTPSYNEQF